The source of this T cell receptor beta chain is a study of control samples from healthy donors and cancer patients (dated by TCRdb to the early 2020s). In the case of this clone: The antigen it binds to is not known. No base-level quality is on record; no much larger clone is a single base apart.

The library was generated by the immunoSEQ multiplex PCR assay. Here the immuneACCESS table is served through TCRdb, limited to in-frame sequences with V and J called. Missing clones are a known gap in these copies; in checked studies unresolved V genes cover under half, and the rest lacks a known reason. This sample gives 150,000 to 180,000 clones in total; just under 95% of them show up just once. The top ten hold about 5.6% of the sample. This clonotype originated in a man between 40 and 49 years old in good health. Sequences were obtained from blood.

Here is the DNA: TGCGCCAGCAGCTTGGAACTAGCCCACACAGATACGCAGTATTTT. This sequence encodes CASSLELAHTDTQYF. The chain employs TRBV5-1 and TRBJ2-3; the D gene is perhaps TRBD2, from 6 matching bases. Trimming costs V 0 bases and J 2 bases, and their ends lie 10 bases apart. The CDR3 holds 15 amino acids from the cysteine to the phenylalanine. Here the CDR3 DNA is all that survives: 45 bases in frame from base 1. CDR1 and CDR2 (SGHRS, YFSETQ) derive from the germline V gene.